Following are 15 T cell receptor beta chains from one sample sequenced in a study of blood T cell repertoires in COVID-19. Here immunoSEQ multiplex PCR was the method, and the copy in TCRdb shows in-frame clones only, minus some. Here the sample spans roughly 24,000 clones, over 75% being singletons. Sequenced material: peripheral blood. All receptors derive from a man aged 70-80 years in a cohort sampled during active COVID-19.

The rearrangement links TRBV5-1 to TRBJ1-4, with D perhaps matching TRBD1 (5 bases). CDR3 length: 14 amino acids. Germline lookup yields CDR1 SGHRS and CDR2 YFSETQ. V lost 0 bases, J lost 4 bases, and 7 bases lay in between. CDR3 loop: CASSLDRFNEKLFF. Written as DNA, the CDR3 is TGCGCCAGCAGCTTGGACAGGTTTAATGAAAAACTGTTTTTT. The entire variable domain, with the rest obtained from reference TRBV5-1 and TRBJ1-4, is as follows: KAGVTQTPRYLIKTRGQQVTLSCSPISGHRSVSWYQQTPGQGLQFLFEYFSETQRNKGNFPGRFSGRQFSNSRSEMNVSTLELGDSALYLCASSLDRFNEKLFFGSGTQLSVL.

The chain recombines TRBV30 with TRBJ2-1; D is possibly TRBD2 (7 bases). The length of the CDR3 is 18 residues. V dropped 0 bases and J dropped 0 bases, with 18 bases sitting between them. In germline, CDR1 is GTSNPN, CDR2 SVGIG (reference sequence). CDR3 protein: CAWSVTWGRGNSYNEQFF. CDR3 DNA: TGTGCCTGGAGTGTAACGTGGGGGCGGGGGAACTCCTACAATGAGCAGTTCTTC.

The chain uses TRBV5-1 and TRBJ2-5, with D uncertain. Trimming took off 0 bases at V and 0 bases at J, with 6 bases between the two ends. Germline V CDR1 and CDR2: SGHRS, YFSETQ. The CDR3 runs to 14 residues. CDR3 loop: CASSLVADQETQYF. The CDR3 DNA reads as TGCGCCAGCAGCTTGGTGGCAGACCAAGAGACCCAGTACTTC.

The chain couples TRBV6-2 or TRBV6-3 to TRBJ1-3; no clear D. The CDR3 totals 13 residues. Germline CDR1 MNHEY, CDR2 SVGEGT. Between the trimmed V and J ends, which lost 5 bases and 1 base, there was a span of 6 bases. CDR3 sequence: CASSPRSGNTIYF. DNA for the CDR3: TGTGCCAGCAGTCCCAGGTCTGGAAACACCATATATTTT.

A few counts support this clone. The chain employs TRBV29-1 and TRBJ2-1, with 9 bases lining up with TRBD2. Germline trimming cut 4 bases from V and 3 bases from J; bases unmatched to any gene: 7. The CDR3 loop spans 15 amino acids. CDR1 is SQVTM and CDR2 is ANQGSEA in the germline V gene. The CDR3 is CSVAGLAGVYNEQFF. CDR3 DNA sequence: TGCAGCGTTGCCGGGTTAGCGGGAGTCTACAATGAGCAGTTCTTC.

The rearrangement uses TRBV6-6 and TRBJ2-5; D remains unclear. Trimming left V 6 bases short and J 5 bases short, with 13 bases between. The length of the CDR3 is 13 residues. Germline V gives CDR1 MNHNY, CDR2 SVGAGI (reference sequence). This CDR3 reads CASSPLPVETQYF. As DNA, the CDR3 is TGTGCCAGCAGCCCCTTGCCAGTGGAGACCCAGTACTTC.

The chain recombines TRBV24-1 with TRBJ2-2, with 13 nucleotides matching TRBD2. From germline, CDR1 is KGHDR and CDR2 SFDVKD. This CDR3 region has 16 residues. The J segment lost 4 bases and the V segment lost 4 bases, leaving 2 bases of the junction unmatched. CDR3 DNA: TGTGCCACCAGTGAGTGGACTAGCGGGAGCACCGGGGAGCTGTTTTTT. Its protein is CATSEWTSGSTGELFF.

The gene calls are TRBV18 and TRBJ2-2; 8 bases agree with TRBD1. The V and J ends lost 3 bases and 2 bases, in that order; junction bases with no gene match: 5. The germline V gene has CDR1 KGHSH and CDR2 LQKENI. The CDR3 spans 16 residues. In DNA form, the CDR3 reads TGTGCCAGCTCACCCCGGGACAGGCCCAACACCGGGGAGCTGTTTTTT. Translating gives CASSPRDRPNTGELFF.

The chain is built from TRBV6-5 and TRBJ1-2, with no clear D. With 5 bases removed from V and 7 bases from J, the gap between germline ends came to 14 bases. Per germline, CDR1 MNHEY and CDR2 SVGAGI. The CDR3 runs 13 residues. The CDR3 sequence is CASSLNLGSGYTF. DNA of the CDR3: TGTGCCAGCAGTCTCAATTTGGGGAGTGGCTACACCTTC.

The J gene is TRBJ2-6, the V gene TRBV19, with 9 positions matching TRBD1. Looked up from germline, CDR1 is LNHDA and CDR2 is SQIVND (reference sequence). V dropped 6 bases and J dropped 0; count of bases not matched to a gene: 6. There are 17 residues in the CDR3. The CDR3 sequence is CASSPGQGSSGANVLTF. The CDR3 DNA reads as TGTGCCAGTAGCCCCGGACAGGGGTCCTCTGGGGCCAACGTCCTGACTTTC.

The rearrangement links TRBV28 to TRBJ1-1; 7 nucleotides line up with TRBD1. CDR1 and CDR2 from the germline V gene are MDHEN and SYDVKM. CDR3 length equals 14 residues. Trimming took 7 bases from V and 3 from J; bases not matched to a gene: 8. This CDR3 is CASIRPGQYTEAFF. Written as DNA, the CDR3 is TGTGCCAGCATTAGACCGGGACAGTACACTGAAGCTTTCTTT.

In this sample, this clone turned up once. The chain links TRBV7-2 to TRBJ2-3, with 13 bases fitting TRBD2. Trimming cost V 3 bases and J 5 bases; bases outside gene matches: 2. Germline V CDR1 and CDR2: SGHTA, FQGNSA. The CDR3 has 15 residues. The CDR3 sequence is CASSFRTSGRDTQYF. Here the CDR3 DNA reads TGTGCCAGCAGCTTTCGGACTAGCGGGAGAGATACGCAGTATTTT.

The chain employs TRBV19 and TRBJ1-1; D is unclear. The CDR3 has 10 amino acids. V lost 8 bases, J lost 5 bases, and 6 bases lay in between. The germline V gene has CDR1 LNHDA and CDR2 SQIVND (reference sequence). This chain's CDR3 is CASGGTEAFF. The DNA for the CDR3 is TGTGCCAGTGGCGGGACTGAAGCTTTCTTT. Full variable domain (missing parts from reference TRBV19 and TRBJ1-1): DGGITQSPKYLFRKEGQNVTLSCEQNLNHDAMYWYRQDPGQGLRLIYYSQIVNDFQKGDIAEGYSVSREKKESFPLTVTSAQKNPTAFYLCASGGTEAFFGQGTRLTVV.

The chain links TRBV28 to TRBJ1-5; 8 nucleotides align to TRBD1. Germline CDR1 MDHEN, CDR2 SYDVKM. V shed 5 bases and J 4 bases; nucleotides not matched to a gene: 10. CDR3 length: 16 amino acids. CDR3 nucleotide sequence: TGTGCCAGCAGTCCTCCGACAGGGGAGATAAATCAGCCCCAGCATTTT. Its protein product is CASSPPTGEINQPQHF.

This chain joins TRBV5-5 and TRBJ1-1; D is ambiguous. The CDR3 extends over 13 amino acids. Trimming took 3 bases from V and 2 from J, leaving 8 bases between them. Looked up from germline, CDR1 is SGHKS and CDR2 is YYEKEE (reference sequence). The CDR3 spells CASSSSGNTEAFF. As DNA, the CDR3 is TGTGCCAGCAGCTCCAGCGGTAACACTGAAGCTTTCTTT.